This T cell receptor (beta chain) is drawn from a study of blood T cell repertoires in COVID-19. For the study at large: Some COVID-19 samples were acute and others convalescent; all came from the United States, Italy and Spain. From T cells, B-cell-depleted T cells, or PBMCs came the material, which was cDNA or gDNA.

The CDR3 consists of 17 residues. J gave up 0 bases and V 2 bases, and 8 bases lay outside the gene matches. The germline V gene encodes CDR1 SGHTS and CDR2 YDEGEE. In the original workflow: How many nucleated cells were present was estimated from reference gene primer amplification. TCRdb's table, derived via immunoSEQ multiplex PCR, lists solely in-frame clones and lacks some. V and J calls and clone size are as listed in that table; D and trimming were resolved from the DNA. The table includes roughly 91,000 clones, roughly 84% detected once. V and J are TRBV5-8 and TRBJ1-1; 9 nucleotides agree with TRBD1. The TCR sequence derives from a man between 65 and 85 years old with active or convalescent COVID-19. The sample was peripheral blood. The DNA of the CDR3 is TGTGCCAGCAGCTTTCTCACAGGGGGCTTCATGAACACTGAAGCTTTCTTT. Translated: CASSFLTGGFMNTEAFF.